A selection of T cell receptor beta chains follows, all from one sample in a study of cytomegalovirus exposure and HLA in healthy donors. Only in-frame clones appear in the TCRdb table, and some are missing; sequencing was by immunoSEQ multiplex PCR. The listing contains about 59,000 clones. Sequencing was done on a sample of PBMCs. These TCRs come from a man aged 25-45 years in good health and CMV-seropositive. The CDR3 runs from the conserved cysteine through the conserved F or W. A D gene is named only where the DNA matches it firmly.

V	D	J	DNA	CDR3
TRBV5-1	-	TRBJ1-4	TGCGCCAGCAGCTTGGCGGGTTTCGAAAAACTGTTTTTT	CASSLAGFEKLFF
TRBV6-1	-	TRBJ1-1	TGTGCCAGCAGTGTTGGGGGGTTCCGTCAGACTGAAGCTTTCTTT	CASSVGGFRQTEAFF
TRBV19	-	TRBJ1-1	TGTGCCAGTAGTGTAACAGGGTTTGTTACTGAAGCTTTCTTT	CASSVTGFVTEAFF
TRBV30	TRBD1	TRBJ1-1	TGTGCCTGGAGGTCGTGGACAGGGGACACTGAAGCTTTCTTT	CAWRSWTGDTEAFF
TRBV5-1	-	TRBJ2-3	TGCGCCAGCAGCTTGGGTGGGGATGGGGCAGATAAGCAGTATTTT	CASSLGGDGADKQYF
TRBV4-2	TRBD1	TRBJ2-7	TGTGCCAGCATCCACAGGGGGCGGGTCCACGAGCAGTACTTC	CASIHRGRVHEQYF
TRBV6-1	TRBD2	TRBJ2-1	TGTGCCAGCAGTGTAGCGGGAGGCTCCTACAATGAGCAGTTCTTC	CASSVAGGSYNEQFF
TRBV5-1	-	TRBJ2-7	TGCGCCAGCAGCTCAATAAATCGGGAAAGGGTGGCCTACGAGCAGTACTTC	CASSSINRERVAYEQYF
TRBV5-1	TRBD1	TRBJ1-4	TGCGCCAGCAGCAGACAGGGGGGGAATGAAAAACTGTTTTTT	CASSRQGGNEKLFF
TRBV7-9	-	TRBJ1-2	TGTGCCAGCAGTACATTCGGGGGGGCGCGAGGCTACACCTTC	CASSTFGGARGYTF
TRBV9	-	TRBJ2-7	TGTGCCAGCAGCGTAGTACCGGAGTACGAGCAGTACTTC	CASSVVPEYEQYF
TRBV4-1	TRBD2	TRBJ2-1	TGCGCCAGCAGCCTTTACGCCGGGACTAGCGGGAATGATGAGCAGTTCTTC	CASSLYAGTSGNDEQFF
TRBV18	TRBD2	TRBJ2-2	TGTGCCAGCTCACCACCGTCTAGCGGGACGTCCGGGGGGCTGTTTTTT	CASSPPSSGTSGGLFF
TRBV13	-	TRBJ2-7	TGTGCCAGCAGCTCGTACATTGGTCCTGGCGAGCAGTACTTC	CASSSYIGPGEQYF
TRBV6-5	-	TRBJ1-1	TGTGCCAGCAGCCCGCGGAGGTCCGACACTGAAGCTTTCTTT	CASSPRRSDTEAFF
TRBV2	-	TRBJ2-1	TGTGCCAGCAGTGATTCTAGGTACAATGAGCAGTTCTTC	CASSDSRYNEQFF
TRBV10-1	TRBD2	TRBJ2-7	TGCGCCAGCAGTGAGTCGACGTTGACTAGCGGGAGTTACGAGCAGTACTTC	CASSESTLTSGSYEQYF
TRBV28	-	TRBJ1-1	TGTGCCAGCAGTTTGGCGGGAGGCGACACTGAAGCTTTCTTT	CASSLAGGDTEAFF
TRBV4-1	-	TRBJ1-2	TGCGCCAGCAGCTCTCCCACAGGAAAAACTTATGGCTACACCTTC	CASSSPTGKTYGYTF
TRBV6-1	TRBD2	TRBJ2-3	TGTGCCAGCGCCCCCGGGCGGGAGGCAACAGATACGCAGTATTTT	CASAPGREATDTQYF
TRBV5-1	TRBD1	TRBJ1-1	TGCGCCAGCAGCTTAACAGGGGTCACTGAAGCTTTCTTT	CASSLTGVTEAFF
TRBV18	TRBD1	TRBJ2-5	TGTGCCAGCTCACCAGGACAGGGGGCTCGGGAGACCCAGTACTTC	CASSPGQGARETQYF
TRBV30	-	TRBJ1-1	TGTGCCTGGAGCTCACAGGGGAACACTGAAGCTTTCTTT	CAWSSQGNTEAFF
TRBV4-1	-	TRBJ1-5	TGCGCCAGCAGCCACCCCCAAGTCGGACAGAGCAATCAGCCCCAGCATTTT	CASSHPQVGQSNQPQHF
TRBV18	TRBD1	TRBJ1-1	TGTGCCAGCTCGCCTAATCCGGGACAGGGGGCACTAAGGAACACTGAAGCTTTCTTT	CASSPNPGQGALRNTEAFF
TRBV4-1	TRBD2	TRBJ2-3	TGCGCCAGCAGCCAAGAAGGCGTCAGCGGGAGGACAGATACGCAGTATTTT	CASSQEGVSGRTDTQYF
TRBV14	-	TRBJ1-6	TGTGCCAGCAGCCAAAGAGGGGAGGGTAATTCACCCCTCCACTTT	CASSQRGEGNSPLHF
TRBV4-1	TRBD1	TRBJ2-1	TGCGCCAGCAGCCAAGCGACAGGGGGCGCCTACAATGAGCAGTTCTTC	CASSQATGGAYNEQFF
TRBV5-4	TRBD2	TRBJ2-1	TGTGCCAGCAGCACCCGGACTAGCGGGGTTTACAATGAGCAGTTCTTC	CASSTRTSGVYNEQFF
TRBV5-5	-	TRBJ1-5	TGTGCCAGCAGCTTTTACGACAGCTTCAATCAGCCCCAGCATTTT	CASSFYDSFNQPQHF
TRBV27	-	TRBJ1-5	TGTGCCAGCAGTTTCCACGGACAGAATCAGCCCCAGCATTTT	CASSFHGQNQPQHF
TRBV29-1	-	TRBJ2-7	TGCAGCGGTGCCGGTTCGGTTGTCAGGGGGGCGTACGAGCAGTACTTC	CSGAGSVVRGAYEQYF
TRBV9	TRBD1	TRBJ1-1	TGTGCCAGCAGCGTCGACAGGGCTGGCACTGAAGCTTTCTTT	CASSVDRAGTEAFF
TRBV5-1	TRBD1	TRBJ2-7	TGCGCCAGCACCCCCGACAGGGGCGCCGAGCAGTACTTC	CASTPDRGAEQYF
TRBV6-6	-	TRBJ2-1	TGTGCCAGCCGCGACAATGAGCAGTTCTTC	CASRDNEQFF
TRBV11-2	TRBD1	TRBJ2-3	TGTGCCAGCAGCTTAGCGGGGCAGGGGGTGCGCACAGATACGCAGTATTTT	CASSLAGQGVRTDTQYF
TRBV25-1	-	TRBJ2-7	TGTGCCAGCAGTGTCGACGGGACACTCTCCTACGAGCAGTACTTC	CASSVDGTLSYEQYF
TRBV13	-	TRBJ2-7	TGTGCCAGCAGCTTAGTCGGACAGCCCTACGAGCAGTACTTC	CASSLVGQPYEQYF
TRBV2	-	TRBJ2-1	TGTGCCAGCAGTGAGACTAGAGATGAGCAGTTCTTC	CASSETRDEQFF
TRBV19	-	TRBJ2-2	TGTGCCAGTAGTATAGTCGGTCGGGGGGCCCCTCGTGACGGGGAGCTGTTTTTT	CASSIVGRGAPRDGELFF
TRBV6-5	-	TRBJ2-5	TGTGCCAGCAGTTACTCGACTGGCAGACGACAAGAGACCCAGTACTTC	CASSYSTGRRQETQYF
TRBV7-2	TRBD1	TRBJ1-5	TGTGCCAGCAGCAAACAGGGGTTTAGCAATCAGCCCCAGCATTTT	CASSKQGFSNQPQHF
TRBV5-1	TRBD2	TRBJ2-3	TGCGCCAGCAGCCCGATGGGACTAGCGGTCCAGGGTACGCAGTATTTT	CASSPMGLAVQGTQYF
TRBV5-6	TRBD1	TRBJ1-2	TGTGCCAGCAGCAGGACACCGGGACAGACTAACTATGGCTACACCTTC	CASSRTPGQTNYGYTF
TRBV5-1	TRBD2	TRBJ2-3	TGCGCCAGCAGCTTGGACGACGTAGCGGGGGGGCGAGATACGCAGTATTTT	CASSLDDVAGGRDTQYF
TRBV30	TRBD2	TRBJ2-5	TGTGCCTGGAGTGTGGGCGGGGGGGCTTTAGAGACCCAGTACTTC	CAWSVGGGALETQYF
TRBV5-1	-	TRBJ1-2	TGCGCCAGCAGCTTGGATCGCAGGGGCTATGGCTACACCTTC	CASSLDRRGYGYTF
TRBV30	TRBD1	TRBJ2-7	TGTGCCTTTCGACAGGGGGCTTACGAGCAGTACTTC	CAFRQGAYEQYF